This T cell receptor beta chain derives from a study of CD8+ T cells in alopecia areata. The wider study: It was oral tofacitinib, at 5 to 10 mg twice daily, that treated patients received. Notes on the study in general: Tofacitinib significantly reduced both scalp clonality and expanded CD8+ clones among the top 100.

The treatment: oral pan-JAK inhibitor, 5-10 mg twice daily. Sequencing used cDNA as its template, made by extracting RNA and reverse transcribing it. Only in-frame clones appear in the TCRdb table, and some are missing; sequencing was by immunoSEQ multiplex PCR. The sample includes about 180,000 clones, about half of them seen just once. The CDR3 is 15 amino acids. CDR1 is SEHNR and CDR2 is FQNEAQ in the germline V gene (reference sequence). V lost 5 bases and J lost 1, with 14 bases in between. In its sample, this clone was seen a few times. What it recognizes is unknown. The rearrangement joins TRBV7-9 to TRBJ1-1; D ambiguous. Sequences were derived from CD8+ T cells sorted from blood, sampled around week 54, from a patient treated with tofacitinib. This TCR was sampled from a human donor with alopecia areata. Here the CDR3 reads CASSRPKGENTEAFF. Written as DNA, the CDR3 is TGTGCCAGCAGCCGTCCAAAGGGCGAGAACACTGAAGCTTTCTTT.